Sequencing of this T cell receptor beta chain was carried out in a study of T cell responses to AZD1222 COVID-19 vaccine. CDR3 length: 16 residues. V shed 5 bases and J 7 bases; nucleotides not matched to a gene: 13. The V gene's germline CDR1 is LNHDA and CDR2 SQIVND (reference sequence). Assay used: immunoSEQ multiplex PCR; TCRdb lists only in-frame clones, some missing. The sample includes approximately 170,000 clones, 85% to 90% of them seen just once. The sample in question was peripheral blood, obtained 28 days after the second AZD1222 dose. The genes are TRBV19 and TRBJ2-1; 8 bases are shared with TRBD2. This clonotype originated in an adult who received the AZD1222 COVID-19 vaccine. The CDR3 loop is CASSPPAAGGGNEQFF. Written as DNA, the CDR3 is TGTGCCAGTAGTCCCCCGGCGGCGGGGGGAGGGAATGAGCAGTTCTTC.